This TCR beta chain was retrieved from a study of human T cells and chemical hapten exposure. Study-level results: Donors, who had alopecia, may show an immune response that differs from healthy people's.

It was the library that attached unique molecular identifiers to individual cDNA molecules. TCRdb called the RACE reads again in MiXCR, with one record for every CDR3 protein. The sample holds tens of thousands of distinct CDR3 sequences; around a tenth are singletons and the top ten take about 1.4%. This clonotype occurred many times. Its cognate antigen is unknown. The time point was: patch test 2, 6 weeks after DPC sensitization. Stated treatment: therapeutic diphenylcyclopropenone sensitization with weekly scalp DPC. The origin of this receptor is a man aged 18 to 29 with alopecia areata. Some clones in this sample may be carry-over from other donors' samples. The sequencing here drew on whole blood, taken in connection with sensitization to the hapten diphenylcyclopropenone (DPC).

The CDR3 coding sequence is TGTGCCAGCAGCTTACAGGGGGCGTGGGGAGCTTTCTTT. It codes for CASSLQGAWGAFF. This rearrangement joins TRBV7-3 to TRBJ1-1; 8 bases align to TRBD1. Germline V CDR1 and CDR2: SGHTA, FQGTGA. This CDR3 is 13 amino acids long. V shed 2 bases and J 10 bases; nucleotides not matched to a gene: 6.